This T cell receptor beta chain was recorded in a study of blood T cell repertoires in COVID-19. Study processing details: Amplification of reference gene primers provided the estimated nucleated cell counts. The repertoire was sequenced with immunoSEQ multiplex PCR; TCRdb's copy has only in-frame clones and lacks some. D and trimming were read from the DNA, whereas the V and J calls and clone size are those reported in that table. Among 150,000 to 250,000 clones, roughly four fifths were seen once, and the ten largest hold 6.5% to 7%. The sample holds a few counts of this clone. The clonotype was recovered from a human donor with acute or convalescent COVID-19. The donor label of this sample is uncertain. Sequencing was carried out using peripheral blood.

The CDR3 protein is CASSRGGNTGELFF. Written as DNA, the CDR3 is TGCGCCAGCAGCCGCGGGGGGAACACCGGGGAGCTGTTTTTT. This chain connects TRBV4-3 to TRBJ2-2, with 7 bases lining up with TRBD2. V lost 4 bases, J lost 1 base, and 0 bases stayed unmatched. The germline CDR1 and CDR2 sequences are LGHNA and YSLEER. CDR3 length: 14 residues.